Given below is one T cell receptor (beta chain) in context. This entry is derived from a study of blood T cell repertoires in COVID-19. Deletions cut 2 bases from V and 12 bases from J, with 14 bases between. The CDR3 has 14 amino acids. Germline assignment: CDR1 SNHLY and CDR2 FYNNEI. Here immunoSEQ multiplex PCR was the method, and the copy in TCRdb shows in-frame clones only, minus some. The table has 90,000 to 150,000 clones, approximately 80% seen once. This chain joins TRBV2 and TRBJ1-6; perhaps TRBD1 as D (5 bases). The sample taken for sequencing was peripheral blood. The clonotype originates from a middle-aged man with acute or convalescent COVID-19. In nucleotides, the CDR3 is TGTGCCAGCAGTGAAACCCTCTGGGGCGAACCCCTCCACTTT. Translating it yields CASSETLWGEPLHF.